The clone carrying this T cell receptor beta chain showed up many times. The data belong to a study of CDR3 diversity in severe acne. TCRdb passed the PCR reads through MiXCR, listing each CDR3 protein once. The table records approximately 90,000 distinct CDR3 sequences, 45% to 50% of them present only once. Trimming took off 4 bases at V and 4 bases at J, with 11 bases between the two ends. This CDR3 is built from 14 residues. The sequencing sample was made of blood. V and J are TRBV12-3 or TRBV12-4 and TRBJ1-5; D gene uncertain. The source of this sequence is a male donor with severe acne vulgaris. CDR3 in amino acids: CASSSLTGNQPQHF. The CDR3 DNA follows: TGTGCCAGCAGTTCGTTGACGGGAAATCAGCCCCAGCATTTT.